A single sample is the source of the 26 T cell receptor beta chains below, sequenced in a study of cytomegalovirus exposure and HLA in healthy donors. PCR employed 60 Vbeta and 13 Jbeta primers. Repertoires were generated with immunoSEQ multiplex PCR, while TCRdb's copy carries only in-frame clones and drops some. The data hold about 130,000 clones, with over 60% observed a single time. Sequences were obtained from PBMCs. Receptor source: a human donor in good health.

The CDR3 coding sequence is TGTGCCAGCAGCTTGAGGACTCCCAATGAGCAGTTCTTC. It translates to CASSLRTPNEQFF. The chain uses TRBV7-6 and TRBJ2-1; D might be TRBD2 (5 bases). CDR1 SGHVS and CDR2 FNYEAQ come from the germline V gene. Trimming shortened V by 3 bases and J by 6 bases, and 9 bases separated the two germline ends. This CDR3 spans 13 amino acids. The full variable domain, with the rest looked up from reference TRBV7-6 and TRBJ2-1, is GAGVSQSPRYKVTKRGQDVALRCDPISGHVSLYWYRQALGQGPEFLTYFNYEAQQDKSGLPNDRFSAERPEGSISTLTIQRTEQRDSAMYRCASSLRTPNEQFFGPGTRLTVL.

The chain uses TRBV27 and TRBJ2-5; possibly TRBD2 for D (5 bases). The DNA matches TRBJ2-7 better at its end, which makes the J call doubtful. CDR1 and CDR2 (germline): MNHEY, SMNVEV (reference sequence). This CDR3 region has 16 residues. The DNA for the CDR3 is TGTGCCAGCAGTTTATATCTAGCAGGTCCCAACTACGAGCAGTACTTC. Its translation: CASSLYLAGPNYEQYF.

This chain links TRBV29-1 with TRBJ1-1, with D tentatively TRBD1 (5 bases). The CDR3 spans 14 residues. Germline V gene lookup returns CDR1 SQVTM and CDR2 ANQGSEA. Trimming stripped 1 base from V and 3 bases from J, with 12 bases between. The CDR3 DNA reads TGCAGCGTTGAAGGAACCTTAGGGGACACTGAAGCTTTCTTT. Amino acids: CSVEGTLGDTEAFF.

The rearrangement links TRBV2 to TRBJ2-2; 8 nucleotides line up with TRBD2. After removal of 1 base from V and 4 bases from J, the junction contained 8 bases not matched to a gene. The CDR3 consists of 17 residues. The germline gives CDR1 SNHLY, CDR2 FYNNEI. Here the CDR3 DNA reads TGTGCCAGCAGTGAAGAGGGGGGAGGGACTAGCACCGGGGAGCTGTTTTTT. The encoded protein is CASSEEGGGTSTGELFF.

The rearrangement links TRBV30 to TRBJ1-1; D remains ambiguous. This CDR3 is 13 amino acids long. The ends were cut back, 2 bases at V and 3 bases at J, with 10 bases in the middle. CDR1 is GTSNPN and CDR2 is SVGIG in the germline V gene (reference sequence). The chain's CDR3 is CAWSLLTDTEAFF. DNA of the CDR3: TGTGCCTGGAGTTTGCTCACGGACACTGAAGCTTTCTTT.

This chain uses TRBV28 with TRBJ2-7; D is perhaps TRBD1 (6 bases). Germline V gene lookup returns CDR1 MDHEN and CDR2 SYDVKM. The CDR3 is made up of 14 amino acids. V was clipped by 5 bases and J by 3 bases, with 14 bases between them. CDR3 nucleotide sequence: TGTGCCAGCAGTCCGCCCACAGGGAACTACGAGCAGTACTTC. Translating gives CASSPPTGNYEQYF.

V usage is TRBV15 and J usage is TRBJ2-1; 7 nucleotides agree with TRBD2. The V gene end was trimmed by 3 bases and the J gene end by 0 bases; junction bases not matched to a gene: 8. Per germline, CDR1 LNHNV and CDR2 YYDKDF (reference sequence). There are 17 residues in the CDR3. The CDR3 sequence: CATSRFDSGASYNEQFF. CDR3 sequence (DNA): TGTGCCACCAGCAGGTTTGACAGCGGGGCCTCCTACAATGAGCAGTTCTTC.

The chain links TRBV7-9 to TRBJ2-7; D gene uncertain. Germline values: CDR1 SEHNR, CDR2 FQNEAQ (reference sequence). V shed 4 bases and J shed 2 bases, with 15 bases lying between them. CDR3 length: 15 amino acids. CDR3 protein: CASSSQTTPTYEQYF. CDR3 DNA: TGTGCCAGCAGCTCACAGACGACACCGACCTACGAGCAGTACTTC. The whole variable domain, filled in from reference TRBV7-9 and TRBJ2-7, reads DTGVSQNPRHKITKRGQNVTFRCDPISEHNRLYWYRQTLGQGPEFLTYFQNEAQLEKSRLLSDRFSAERPKGSFSTLEIQRTEQGDSAMYLCASSSQTTPTYEQYFGPGTRLTVT.

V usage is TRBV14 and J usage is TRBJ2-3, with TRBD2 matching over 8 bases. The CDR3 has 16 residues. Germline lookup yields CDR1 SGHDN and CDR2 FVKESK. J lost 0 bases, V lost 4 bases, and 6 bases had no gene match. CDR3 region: CASSRELAGSTDTQYF. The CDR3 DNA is TGTGCCAGCAGCCGTGAGCTAGCGGGCAGCACAGATACGCAGTATTTT.

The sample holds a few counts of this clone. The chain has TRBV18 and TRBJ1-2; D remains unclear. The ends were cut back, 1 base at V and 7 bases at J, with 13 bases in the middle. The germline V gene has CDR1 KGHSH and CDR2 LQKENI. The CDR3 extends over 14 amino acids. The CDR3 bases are TGTGCCAGCTCACCACAAAAGAGGGCGGGTGGCTACACCTTC. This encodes CASSPQKRAGGYTF.

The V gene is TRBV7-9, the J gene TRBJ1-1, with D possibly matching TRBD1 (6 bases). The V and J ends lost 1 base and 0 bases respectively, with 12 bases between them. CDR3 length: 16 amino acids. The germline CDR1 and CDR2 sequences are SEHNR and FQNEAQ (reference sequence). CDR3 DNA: TGTGCCAGCAGCTTAGAAACAGGGTCAATGAACACTGAAGCTTTCTTT. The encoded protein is CASSLETGSMNTEAFF.

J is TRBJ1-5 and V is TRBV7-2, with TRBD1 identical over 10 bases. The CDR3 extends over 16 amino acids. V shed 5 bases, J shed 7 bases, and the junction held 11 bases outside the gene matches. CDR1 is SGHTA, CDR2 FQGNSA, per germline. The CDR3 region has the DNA TGTGCCAGCAGCCGACCCGGGACAGGGGCGGACCAGCCCCAGCATTTT. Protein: CASSRPGTGADQPQHF.

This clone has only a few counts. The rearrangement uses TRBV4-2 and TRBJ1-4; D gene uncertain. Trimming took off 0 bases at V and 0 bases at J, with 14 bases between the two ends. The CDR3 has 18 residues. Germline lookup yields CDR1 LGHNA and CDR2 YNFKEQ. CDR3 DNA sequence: TGTGCCAGCAGCCAAGATAGTGACGGGGTAGCAACTAATGAAAAACTGTTTTTT. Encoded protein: CASSQDSDGVATNEKLFF.

Written as DNA, the CDR3 is TGTGCCAGCAGCGTAACAGGGGGAGCTAACTATGGCTACACCTTC. This translates into CASSVTGGANYGYTF. The chain is built from TRBV9 and TRBJ1-2, with 8 bases that match TRBD1. The CDR3 consists of 15 residues. The junction had 2 bases not matched to a gene; V was cut back by 1 base and J by 0 bases. Germline CDR1 reads SGDLS; CDR2 reads YYNGEE.

Here the CDR3 DNA reads TGTGCCAGCAGCTTAGATGATTGGCGGGGCAAAGGGCTGTTCTTC. Residues: CASSLDDWRGKGLFF. The chain employs TRBV7-8 and TRBJ2-1; D perhaps matches TRBD2 (6 bases). CDR3 length: 15 residues. Trimming took off 1 base at V and 15 bases at J, with 22 bases between the two ends. The germline gives CDR1 SGHVS, CDR2 FQNEAQ.

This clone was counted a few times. CDR3 nucleotide sequence: TGTGCCAGCAGGGGGCCCCCTCGGTTGGACATTCAGTACTTC. Its protein is CASRGPPRLDIQYF. The V call is TRBV6-1, the J call TRBJ2-4, with D maybe TRBD1 (5 bases). Germline V gene data show CDR1 as MNHNS and CDR2 as SASEGT. The CDR3 covers 14 residues. Trimming pared 6 bases from V and 8 bases from J, leaving 17 bases between.

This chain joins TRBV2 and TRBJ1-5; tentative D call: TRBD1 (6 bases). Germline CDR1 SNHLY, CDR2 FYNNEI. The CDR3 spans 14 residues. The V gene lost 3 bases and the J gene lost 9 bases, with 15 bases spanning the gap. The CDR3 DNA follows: TGTGCCAGCAGTGATGGGGGGAGGGGGAGGCCCCAGCATTTT. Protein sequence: CASSDGGRGRPQHF.

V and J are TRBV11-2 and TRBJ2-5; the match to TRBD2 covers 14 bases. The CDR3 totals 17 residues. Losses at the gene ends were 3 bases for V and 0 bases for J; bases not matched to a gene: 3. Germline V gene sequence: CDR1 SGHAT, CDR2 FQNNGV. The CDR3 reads CASSFWTSGGNQETQYF. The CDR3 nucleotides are TGTGCCAGCAGCTTCTGGACTAGCGGGGGGAACCAAGAGACCCAGTACTTC.

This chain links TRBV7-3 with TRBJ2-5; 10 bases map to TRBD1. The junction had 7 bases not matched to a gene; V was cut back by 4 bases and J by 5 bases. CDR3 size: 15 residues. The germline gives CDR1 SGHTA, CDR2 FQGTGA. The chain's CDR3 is CASSSDRGLGETQYF. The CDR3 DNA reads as TGTGCCAGCAGCTCCGACAGGGGGCTCGGGGAGACCCAGTACTTC.

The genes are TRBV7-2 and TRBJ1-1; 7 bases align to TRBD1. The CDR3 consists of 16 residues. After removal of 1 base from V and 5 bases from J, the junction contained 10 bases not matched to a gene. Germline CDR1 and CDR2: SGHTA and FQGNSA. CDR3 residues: CASSLGVWGTVTEAFF. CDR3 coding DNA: TGTGCCAGCAGCTTAGGCGTGTGGGGGACAGTAACTGAAGCTTTCTTT.

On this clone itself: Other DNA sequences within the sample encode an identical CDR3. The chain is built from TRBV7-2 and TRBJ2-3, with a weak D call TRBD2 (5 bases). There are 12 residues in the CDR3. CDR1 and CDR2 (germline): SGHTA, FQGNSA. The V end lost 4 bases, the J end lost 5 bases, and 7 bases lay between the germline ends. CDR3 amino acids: CASSSGGDTQYF. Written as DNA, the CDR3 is TGTGCCAGCAGCTCCGGAGGAGATACGCAGTATTTT.

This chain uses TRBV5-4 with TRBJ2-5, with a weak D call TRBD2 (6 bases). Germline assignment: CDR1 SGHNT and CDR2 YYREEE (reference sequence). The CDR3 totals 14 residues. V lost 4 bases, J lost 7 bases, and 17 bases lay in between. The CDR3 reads CASSPGTPGWTQYF. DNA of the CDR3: TGTGCCAGCAGCCCCGGGACTCCGGGGTGGACCCAGTACTTC.

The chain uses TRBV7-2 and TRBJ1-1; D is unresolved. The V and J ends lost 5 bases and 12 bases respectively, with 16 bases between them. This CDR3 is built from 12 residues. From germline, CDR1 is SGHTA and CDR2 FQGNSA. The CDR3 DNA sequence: TGTGCCAGCAGCAACCTACCAAGCGTGACTTTCTTT. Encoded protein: CASSNLPSVTFF.

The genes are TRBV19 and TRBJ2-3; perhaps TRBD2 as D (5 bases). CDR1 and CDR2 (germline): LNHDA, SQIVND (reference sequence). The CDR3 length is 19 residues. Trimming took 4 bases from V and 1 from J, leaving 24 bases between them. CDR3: CASSRSSFGGQMGTDTQYF. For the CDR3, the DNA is TGTGCCAGTAGTAGGTCATCCTTCGGCGGGCAAATGGGCACAGATACGCAGTATTTT.

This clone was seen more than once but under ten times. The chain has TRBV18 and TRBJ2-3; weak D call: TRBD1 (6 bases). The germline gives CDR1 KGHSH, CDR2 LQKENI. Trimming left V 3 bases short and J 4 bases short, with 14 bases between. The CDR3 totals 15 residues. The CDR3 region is CASSPGTPGADTQYF. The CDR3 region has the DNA TGTGCCAGCTCACCCGGGACACCAGGGGCAGATACGCAGTATTTT.

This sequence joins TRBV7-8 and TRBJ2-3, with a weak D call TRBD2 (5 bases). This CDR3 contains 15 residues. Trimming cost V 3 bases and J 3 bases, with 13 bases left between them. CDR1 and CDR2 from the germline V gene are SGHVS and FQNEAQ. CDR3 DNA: TGTGCCAGCAGCTTGGAGGTGCGCGGGACAGATACGCAGTATTTT. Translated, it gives CASSLEVRGTDTQYF.